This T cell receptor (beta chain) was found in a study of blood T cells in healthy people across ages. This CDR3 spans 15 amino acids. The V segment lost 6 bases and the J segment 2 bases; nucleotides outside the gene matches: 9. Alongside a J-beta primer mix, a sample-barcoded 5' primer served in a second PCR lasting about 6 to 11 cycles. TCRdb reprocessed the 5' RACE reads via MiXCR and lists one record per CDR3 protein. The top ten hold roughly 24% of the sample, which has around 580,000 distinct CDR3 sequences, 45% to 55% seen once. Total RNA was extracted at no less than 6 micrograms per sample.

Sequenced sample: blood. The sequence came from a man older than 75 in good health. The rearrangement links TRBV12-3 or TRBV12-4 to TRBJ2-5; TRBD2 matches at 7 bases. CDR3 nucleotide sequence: TGTGCCAGCAGCCTGTGGGGGGGGGTACAAGAGACCCAGTACTTC. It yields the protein CASSLWGGVQETQYF.